This T cell receptor (beta chain) was obtained from a study of cytomegalovirus exposure and HLA in healthy donors. Study-wide background: Within an early data release were 85 million or so unique TCRs drawn from HLA-typed donors. Assignment to the Caucasian-associated ancestry cluster applied to around 82% of the approximately 420 genotyped donors.

Primers: 60 Vbeta forward and 13 Jbeta reverse. Sequenced by immunoSEQ multiplex PCR; TCRdb stores in-frame clones only, minus some. Among about 160,000 clones listed, roughly 85% were seen once. Germline CDR1 MNHEY, CDR2 SVGAGI. CDR3 length: 15 amino acids. V dropped 5 bases and J dropped 4; count of bases not matched to a gene: 10. The source of this sequence is a woman between 50 and 59 years old in good health and CMV-seropositive. The chain is built from TRBV6-5 and TRBJ1-1, with 7 bases that match TRBD1. Specimen: PBMCs. CDR3 sequence: CASSPNRGWPTEAFF. The CDR3 nucleotides read TGTGCCAGCAGTCCCAACAGGGGCTGGCCCACTGAAGCTTTCTTT.